The rows below give T cell receptor beta chains drawn from one sample of a study of control samples from healthy donors and cancer patients. TCRdb keeps only in-frame clones here, not all; method: immunoSEQ multiplex PCR. Here the sample spans around 30,000 clones, around 90% being singletons. Sequencing input: PBMCs. These receptors were collected from a man in his fifties or sixties with lung cancer. The CDR3 runs from the conserved cysteine through the conserved F or W. The order of the fields is V gene, J gene, D gene, clone size, CDR3 DNA, CDR3 protein. A D gene is named only where the DNA matches it firmly. Not all rows give a size; the values are once, few, many and, for expanded clones, a class.

TRBV28	TRBJ1-4	-	once	TGTGCCAGCATACAGGGTCTTAATGAAAAACTGTTTTTT	CASIQGLNEKLFF
TRBV7-2	TRBJ1-5	-	-	TGTGCCAGCAGCTTATTGGGAGGCAATCAGCCCCAGCATTTT	CASSLLGGNQPQHF
TRBV5-5	TRBJ2-7	-	-	TGTGCCAGCAGCTTGGCAGACACGTTGGGCTACGAGCAGTACTTC	CASSLADTLGYEQYF
TRBV6-5	TRBJ1-1	-	-	TGTGCCAGCAGTCCCCTGGGGAACACTGAAGCTTTCTTT	CASSPLGNTEAFF
TRBV11-1	TRBJ2-5	-	-	TGTGCCAGCAGCTTCCAAGTAAAAGAGACCCAGTACTTC	CASSFQVKETQYF
TRBV4-1	TRBJ1-5	-	-	TGCGCCAGCAGCCAAGGGCAGGGGACTTATAGCAATCAGCCCCAGCATTTT	CASSQGQGTYSNQPQHF
TRBV18	TRBJ1-1	-	-	TGTGCCAGCTCACACAGGGAGGAAAACACTGAAGCTTTCTTT	CASSHREENTEAFF
TRBV27	TRBJ1-2	TRBD1	-	TGTGCCAGCAGTGGCTACAGGGGGCGGGAGTATGGCTACACCTTC	CASSGYRGREYGYTF
TRBV27	TRBJ2-3	TRBD2	-	TGTGCCAGCAGTGACTGGACTAGCGGTGGGGAGGTAGATACGCAGTATTTT	CASSDWTSGGEVDTQYF
TRBV10-1	TRBJ2-2	-	-	TGCGCCAGCAGTGAAATGGGGCCGGGGACCGGGGAGCTGTTTTTT	CASSEMGPGTGELFF
TRBV12-3/TRBV12-4	TRBJ1-1	-	-	TGTGCCAGCAGCCAAACAGGAGAAATTAAAGCTTTCTTT	CASSQTGEIKAFF
TRBV19	TRBJ2-7	TRBD2	-	TGTGCCAGTAGTCCTACTAGCGGGGTGGGTCACGAGCAGTACTTC	CASSPTSGVGHEQYF
TRBV12-2	TRBJ1-2	-	-	TGTGCAAGTCGCTTAGCTCCGGGACAGAAAAACTATGGCTACACCTTC	CASRLAPGQKNYGYTF
TRBV4-3	TRBJ2-5	TRBD2	-	TGCGCCAGCAGCCAAGAAGGAGCGGGGCTACAAGAGACCCAGTACTTC	CASSQEGAGLQETQYF
TRBV28	TRBJ1-6	-	few	TGTGCCGTACCAGGGGCTTCTAACTCCTATAATTCACCCCTCCACTTT	CAVPGASNSYNSPLHF
TRBV18	TRBJ2-1	TRBD2	few	TGTGCCAGCTCACCACAGCGGGGGGGCTTCATTGAGCAGTTCTTC	CASSPQRGGFIEQFF
TRBV4-1	TRBJ1-2	TRBD1	once	TGCGCCAGCAGCCAATCCGGGACAGGGGGCTCTAACTATGGCTACACCTTC	CASSQSGTGGSNYGYTF
TRBV24-1	TRBJ2-1	TRBD2	-	TGTGCCACCAGTGACCATCCTCTAGCGGGGGAGTACAATGAGCAGTTCTTC	CATSDHPLAGEYNEQFF
TRBV2	TRBJ1-2	-	few	TGTGCCAGCAGACCTCAGGTCCCCTATGGCTACACCTTC	CASRPQVPYGYTF
TRBV1	TRBJ2-1	-	once	TGCACCAGCAGCCAAGGGACTAGCGGGGAAAGCTCCTACAATGAGCAGTTCTTC	CTSSQGTSGESSYNEQFF
TRBV5-4	TRBJ1-1	-	-	TGTGCCAGCAGCTTGAGAGCGAACACTGAAGCTTTCTTT	CASSLRANTEAFF
TRBV6-2/TRBV6-3	TRBJ1-2	-	once	TGTGCCAGCAGTCTTGGGCCAGACTATGGCTACACCTTC	CASSLGPDYGYTF